This TCR beta chain emerged from a study of T cells after yellow fever vaccination. For TCR, cDNA came from 5'RACE template switching, which added a universal primer site and UMIs. TCRdb fed the 5' RACE reads into MiXCR, producing one record per CDR3 protein. The sample yields hundreds of thousands of distinct CDR3 sequences, around 12% seen once. This CDR3 region has 15 residues. The V and J ends lost 5 bases and 2 bases respectively, with 15 bases between them. Looked up from germline, CDR1 is SGHTA and CDR2 is FQGNSA. In the case of this clonotype: What it binds is not known.

Broader study findings: Reappearance after the booster was seen for most primary-vaccination clones, at roughly 96% CD4 and 88% CD8. Weaker, the secondary response peaked sooner, at day 5 versus 15.

The chain carries TRBV7-2 and TRBJ2-5; D may be TRBD2 (7 bases). Sequenced material: CD4+ T cells sorted from PBMCs, taken 15 days after the yellow fever booster vaccination. This receptor was obtained from a man younger than 30 who received the YFV17D yellow fever vaccine. In DNA form, the CDR3 reads TGTGCCAGCAGCCTTAACGGGGGGCCTCAAGAGACCCAGTACTTC. Translating it yields CASSLNGGPQETQYF.